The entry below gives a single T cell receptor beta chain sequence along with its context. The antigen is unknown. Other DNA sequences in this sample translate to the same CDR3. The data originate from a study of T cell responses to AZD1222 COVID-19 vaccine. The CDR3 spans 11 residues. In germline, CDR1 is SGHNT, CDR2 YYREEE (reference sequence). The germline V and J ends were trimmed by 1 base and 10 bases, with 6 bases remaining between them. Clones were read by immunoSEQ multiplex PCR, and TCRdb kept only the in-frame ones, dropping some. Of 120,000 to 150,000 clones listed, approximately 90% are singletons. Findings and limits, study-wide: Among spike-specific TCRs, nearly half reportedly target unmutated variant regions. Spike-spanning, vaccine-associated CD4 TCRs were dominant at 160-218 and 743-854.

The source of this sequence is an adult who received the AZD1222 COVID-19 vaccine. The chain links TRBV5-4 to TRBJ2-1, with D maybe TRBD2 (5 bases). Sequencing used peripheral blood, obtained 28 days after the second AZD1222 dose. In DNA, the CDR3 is TGTGCCAGCAGCTTGCGGGGAGAGCAGTTCTTC. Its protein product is CASSLRGEQFF.